The 24 T cell receptor beta chains below come from one sample, sequenced in a study of human T cells and chemical hapten exposure. Time point defined: patch test 1, 2 weeks after DPC sensitization. Treatment meaning: therapeutic diphenylcyclopropenone sensitization with weekly scalp DPC. Using its own MiXCR run on the RACE reads, TCRdb lists one record per CDR3 protein. The table has 90,000 to 120,000 distinct CDR3 sequences, about 10% seen once. This sample comprised whole blood, obtained in connection with sensitization to the hapten diphenylcyclopropenone (DPC). The origin of the receptors is a woman aged 40 to 50 with alopecia areata. Some clones in this sample may be carry-over from other donors' samples.

This clonotype was recorded a few times. The chain recombines TRBV12-3 or TRBV12-4 with TRBJ2-1; a possible D gene is TRBD2 (6 bases). V lost 6 bases, J lost 2 bases, and 17 bases lay in between. This CDR3 is built from 16 residues. CDR3 in amino acids: CASSLRGSGAYNEQFF. The CDR3 nucleotides read TGTGCCAGCAGCCTACGGGGGAGCGGAGCCTACAATGAGCAGTTCTTC.

This clonotype was counted many times. The chain uses TRBV20-1 and TRBJ2-4; tentatively, D is TRBD2 (6 bases). Germline V lookup: CDR1 DFQATT, CDR2 SNEGSKA (reference sequence). Deletions cut 2 bases from V and 4 bases from J, with 12 bases between. This CDR3 comprises 14 residues. The CDR3 loop is CSARLGSSKNIQYF. Here the CDR3 DNA reads TGCAGTGCTAGACTCGGGAGCAGTAAAAACATTCAGTACTTC.

This clonotype was counted at least ten times. This chain connects TRBV19 to TRBJ2-1; 9 bases match TRBD2. The CDR3 covers 20 residues. The V gene end was trimmed by 4 bases and the J gene end by 2 bases; junction bases not matched to a gene: 18. From germline, CDR1 is LNHDA and CDR2 SQIVND (reference sequence). CDR3 sequence: CASSTAAGGIAGATYNEQFF. CDR3 in DNA: TGTGCCAGTAGTACAGCCGCTGGGGGAATAGCGGGGGCCACCTACAATGAGCAGTTCTTC.

This clonotype occurred many times. The chain joins TRBV7-9 to TRBJ2-3; D is unresolved. Germline V gene sequence: CDR1 SEHNR, CDR2 FQNEAQ (reference sequence). This CDR3 is 15 amino acids long. V was trimmed by 10 bases and J by 2 bases, leaving 19 bases between them. CDR3 nucleotides: TGTGCCACCACGGACGCACTACGTAACACAGATACGCAGTATTTT. It encodes CATTDALRNTDTQYF.

This clonotype was seen more than once but under ten times. The chain recombines TRBV28 with TRBJ1-2; D is uncertain. This CDR3 contains 15 residues. V was clipped by 6 bases and J by 8 bases, with 22 bases between them. Germline V gene data show CDR1 as MDHEN and CDR2 as SYDVKM. The CDR3, as DNA: TGTGCCAGCAGACCTCCCGCCGGGGAAGGAAGCGGCTACACCTTC. This encodes CASRPPAGEGSGYTF.

This clonotype was seen only a few times. The gene calls are TRBV27 and TRBJ2-7, with D perhaps TRBD1 (6 bases). V was shortened by 4 bases and J by 3 bases, with 16 bases between the two germline ends. The CDR3 is 15 amino acids. Germline CDR1 and CDR2: MNHEY and SMNVEV (reference sequence). In DNA, the CDR3 is TGTGCCAGCAGTTCCGCGCCCAGGGGCGTCTACGAGCAGTACTTC. Amino acid sequence: CASSSAPRGVYEQYF.

The chain carries TRBV6-4 and TRBJ2-2, with TRBD1 matching over 8 bases. CDR3 length equals 15 residues. V was clipped by 5 bases and J by 5 bases; unmatched bases: 7. CDR1 is MRHNA and CDR2 is SNTAGT in the germline V gene. The CDR3 spells CASSPDRAGTGELFF. CDR3 bases: TGTGCCAGCAGTCCGGACAGGGCAGGTACCGGGGAGCTGTTTTTT.

This clonotype was seen a handful of times. J is TRBJ2-1 and V is TRBV27; 8 nucleotides align to TRBD1. J lost 4 bases, V lost 6 bases, and 11 bases had no gene match. The CDR3 is made up of 16 amino acids. The germline gives CDR1 MNHEY, CDR2 SMNVEV (reference sequence). CDR3 amino acids: CASRTTGALPYNEQFF. DNA for the CDR3: TGTGCCAGCAGGACGACAGGGGCCTTACCTTACAATGAGCAGTTCTTC.

V gene TRBV12-3 or TRBV12-4 combines with J gene TRBJ2-2; D ambiguous. The CDR3 consists of 12 residues. Trimming left V 8 bases short and J 4 bases short, with 8 bases between. CDR3 DNA: TGTGCCAGCCACGGCTTCACCGGGGAGCTGTTTTTT. Amino acids: CASHGFTGELFF.

The table lists this clonotype with many counts. The chain is built from TRBV6-2 or TRBV6-3 and TRBJ2-3, with D possibly TRBD1 on 6 matching bases. Germline CDR1 is MNHEY and CDR2 is SVGEGT. The CDR3 spans 17 residues. V was shortened by 10 bases and J by 2 bases, with 25 bases between the two germline ends. CDR3 sequence (DNA): TGTGCCATCACTCAGAGAGGGGGACGGTACTTCACAGATACGCAGTATTTT. Translated, it gives CAITQRGGRYFTDTQYF.

This clonotype was counted at least ten times. The CDR3 is CASSLGGANTEAFF. The CDR3 bases are TGTGCCAGCAGCTTAGGGGGCGCTAACACTGAAGCTTTCTTT. This chain joins TRBV7-9 and TRBJ1-1; D is perhaps TRBD1 (5 bases). V was clipped by 1 base and J by 2 bases, with 8 bases between them. The CDR3 has 14 residues. Germline lookup yields CDR1 SEHNR and CDR2 FQNEAQ (reference sequence).

V and J are TRBV7-2 and TRBJ2-5; 8 bases align to TRBD1. The V and J ends lost 5 bases and 5 bases, in that order; junction bases with no gene match: 7. The germline gives CDR1 SGHTA, CDR2 FQGNSA. This CDR3 contains 14 residues. DNA of the CDR3: TGTGCCAGCAGCCAGGGACAGGACAGGGAGACCCAGTACTTC. Amino acid sequence: CASSQGQDRETQYF. Full variable domain (outside the CDR3, taken from reference TRBV7-2 and TRBJ2-5): GAGVSQSPSNKVTEKGKDVELRCDPISGHTALYWYRQSLGQGLEFLIYFQGNSAPDKSGLPSDRFSAERTGGSVSTLTIQRTQQEDSAVYLCASSQGQDRETQYFGPGTRLLVL.

This clonotype was seen more than once but under ten times. This CDR3 is CASSSLAGQLAQYF. The CDR3 coding sequence is TGTGCCAGCAGTTCCCTAGCGGGTCAACTGGCGCAGTACTTC. V is TRBV12-3 or TRBV12-4 and J is TRBJ2-7; 8 bases fit TRBD2. This CDR3 contains 14 residues. The V gene end was trimmed by 4 bases and the J gene end by 9 bases; junction bases not matched to a gene: 11.

This clonotype was seen many times. The CDR3 sequence: CASRTTVAKNIQYF. Written as DNA, the CDR3 is TGTGCCAGCAGGACGACAGTAGCCAAAAACATTCAGTACTTC. The chain is built from TRBV12-3 or TRBV12-4 and TRBJ2-4, with D possibly being TRBD1 (5 bases). V gave up 6 bases and J gave up 0 bases, with 9 bases separating them. This CDR3 has 14 amino acids.

This clonotype turned up a few times. The rearrangement links TRBV10-2 to TRBJ2-7; 16 bases are a match to TRBD2. Germline V gives CDR1 WSHSY, CDR2 SAAADI. The CDR3 is 16 amino acids. J gave up 2 bases and V 7 bases, and 5 bases lay outside the gene matches. The CDR3 loop reads CASKGTSGGAAYEQYF. The CDR3 nucleotides read TGCGCCAGCAAGGGGACTAGCGGGGGGGCCGCCTACGAGCAGTACTTC.

The chain is built from TRBV18 and TRBJ1-2, with D tentatively TRBD1 (5 bases). Germline values: CDR1 KGHSH, CDR2 LQKENI. This CDR3 contains 11 residues. The germline V and J ends were trimmed by 6 bases and 8 bases, with 10 bases remaining between them. The CDR3 reads CASSEGRGYTF. The CDR3 DNA reads as TGTGCCAGCTCGGAGGGGCGAGGCTACACCTTC.

A few counts support this clonotype. This chain links TRBV20-1 with TRBJ1-4; weak D call: TRBD1 (6 bases). The CDR3 totals 14 residues. V was pared by 5 bases and J by 6 bases, with 16 bases between. Germline V lookup: CDR1 DFQATT, CDR2 SNEGSKA (reference sequence). Here the CDR3 DNA reads TGCAGTGCTGTCAGGGGTGATGGAGATGAAAAACTGTTTTTT. Protein sequence: CSAVRGDGDEKLFF.

This clonotype was counted ten times or more. The chain joins TRBV6-5 to TRBJ2-1; D not certain. The CDR3 contains 13 residues. CDR1 is MNHEY, CDR2 SVGAGI, per germline. Trimming left V 6 bases short and J 15 bases short, with 21 bases between. This CDR3 is CASSPRNLFGLFF. The CDR3 DNA sequence: TGTGCCAGCAGCCCGAGGAATTTATTCGGGTTGTTCTTC.

This clonotype was detected ten times or more. The rearrangement uses TRBV12-3 or TRBV12-4 and TRBJ2-2; 7 bases agree with TRBD1. The CDR3 has 15 amino acids. With 6 bases clipped from V and 2 bases from J, the junction kept 6 bases outside the gene matches. As DNA, the CDR3 is TGTGCCAGCAGCCGGGGACAGCCAAACACCGGGGAGCTGTTTTTT. This sequence encodes CASSRGQPNTGELFF.

The rearrangement joins TRBV5-1 to TRBJ1-1; the D is unclear. Germline assignment: CDR1 SGHRS and CDR2 YFSETQ. V gave up 1 base and J gave up 0 bases, with 10 bases separating them. The length of the CDR3 is 15 residues. The CDR3 reads CASSLYPGMNTEAFF. The CDR3 nucleotides are TGCGCCAGCAGCTTGTATCCGGGCATGAACACTGAAGCTTTCTTT.

In its sample, this clonotype was seen a few times. The chain joins TRBV7-9 to TRBJ1-5; possible D gene TRBD1, 5 bases. Trimming pared 4 bases from V and 12 bases from J, leaving 16 bases between. The CDR3 is made up of 13 amino acids. Germline values: CDR1 SEHNR, CDR2 FQNEAQ (reference sequence). The CDR3 coding sequence is TGTGCCAGCAGCTCCTCTGGGGGACTCCACCAGCATTTT. This sequence encodes CASSSSGGLHQHF.

V is TRBV2 and J is TRBJ1-5; 7 bases align to TRBD1. Germline trimming cut 6 bases from V and 0 bases from J; bases unmatched to any gene: 14. Germline values: CDR1 SNHLY, CDR2 FYNNEI. This CDR3 comprises 18 residues. The CDR3, as DNA: TGTGCCAGCAGCTCACAGGGGTCCCCCTCGTATAGCAATCAGCCCCAGCATTTT. Translation gives CASSSQGSPSYSNQPQHF. Looking up the rest from reference TRBV2 and TRBJ1-5 gives the full variable domain: EPEVTQTPSHQVTQMGQEVILRCVPISNHLYFYWYRQILGQKVEFLVSFYNNEISEKSEIFDDQFSVERPDGSNFTLKIRSTKLEDSAMYFCASSSQGSPSYSNQPQHFGDGTRLSIL.

This clonotype was seen repeatedly, ten times or more. The V and J genes are TRBV27 and TRBJ2-2; a possible D gene is TRBD2 (6 bases). The CDR3 consists of 15 residues. V was pared by 3 bases and J by 4 bases, with 12 bases between. Looked up from germline, CDR1 is MNHEY and CDR2 is SMNVEV (reference sequence). As DNA, the CDR3 is TGTGCCAGCAGTTTCGGAGGGATGGGCACCGGGGAGCTGTTTTTT. It yields the protein CASSFGGMGTGELFF.

This sequence joins TRBV4-2 and TRBJ1-1; TRBD1 aligns across 8 bases. V lost 4 bases and J lost 1; bases outside the gene matches: 8. Germline-derived CDR1 and CDR2 are LGHNA and YNFKEQ. The CDR3 covers 16 residues. CDR3 region: CASSPPPGQENTEAFF. DNA for the CDR3: TGTGCCAGCAGCCCCCCCCCGGGACAGGAGAACACTGAAGCTTTCTTT.